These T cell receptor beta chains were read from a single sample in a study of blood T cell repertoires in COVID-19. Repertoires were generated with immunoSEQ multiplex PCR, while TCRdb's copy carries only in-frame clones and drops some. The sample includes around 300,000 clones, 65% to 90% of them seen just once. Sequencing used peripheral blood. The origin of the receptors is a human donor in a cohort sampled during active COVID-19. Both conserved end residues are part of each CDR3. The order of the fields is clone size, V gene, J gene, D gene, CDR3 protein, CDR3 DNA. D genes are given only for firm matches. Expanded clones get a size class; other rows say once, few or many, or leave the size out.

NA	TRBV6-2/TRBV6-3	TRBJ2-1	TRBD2	CASSPLLSGTLGAYNEQFF	TGTGCCAGCAGTCCCCTGCTAAGCGGGACTTTGGGAGCCTACAATGAGCAGTTCTTC
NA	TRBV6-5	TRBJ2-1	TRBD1	CASRTPGQEQFF	TGTGCCAGCAGGACACCGGGACAGGAGCAGTTCTTC
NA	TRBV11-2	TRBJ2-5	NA	CASSLQVAETQYF	TGTGCCAGCAGCTTACAGGTGGCGGAGACCCAGTACTTC
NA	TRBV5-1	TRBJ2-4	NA	CASSLELAKNIQYF	TGCGCCAGCAGCTTGGAACTAGCCAAAAACATTCAGTACTTC
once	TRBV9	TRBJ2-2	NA	CASSVDVGSGELFF	TGTGCCAGCAGCGTAGATGTGGGGAGCGGGGAGCTGTTTTTT
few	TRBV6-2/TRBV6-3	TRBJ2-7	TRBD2	CASSRLAGGIYEQYF	TGTGCCAGCAGCCGGCTAGCGGGAGGCATCTACGAGCAGTACTTC
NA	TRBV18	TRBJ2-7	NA	CASSRDNKYEQYF	TGTGCCAGCTCAAGGGACAACAAATACGAGCAGTACTTC
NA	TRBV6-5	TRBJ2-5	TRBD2	CASRNWAGEGETQYF	TGTGCCAGCAGGAATTGGGCGGGAGAGGGGGAGACCCAGTACTTC
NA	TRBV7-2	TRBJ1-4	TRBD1	CASSFSGTGSEKLFF	TGTGCCAGCAGCTTCTCCGGGACAGGGTCGGAAAAACTGTTTTTT
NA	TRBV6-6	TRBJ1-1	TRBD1	CASSLGQMNTEAFF	TGTGCCAGCAGTCTGGGACAGATGAACACTGAAGCTTTCTTT
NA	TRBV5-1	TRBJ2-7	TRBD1	CASSLWGQVNEQYF	TGCGCCAGCAGCTTGTGGGGACAGGTAAACGAGCAGTACTTC
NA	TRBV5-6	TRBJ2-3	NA	CASSLDGARDTQYF	TGTGCCAGCAGCTTAGATGGAGCGAGGGATACGCAGTATTTT
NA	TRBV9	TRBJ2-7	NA	CASSVDRYSYEQYF	TGTGCCAGCAGCGTAGACAGATATTCTTACGAGCAGTACTTC
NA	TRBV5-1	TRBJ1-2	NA	CASSVSGAWMGYTF	TGCGCCAGCTCGGTATCAGGGGCCTGGATGGGCTACACCTTC
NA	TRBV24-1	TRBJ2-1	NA	CATSDPIAAEQFF	TGTGCCACCAGTGACCCTATAGCGGCTGAGCAGTTCTTC
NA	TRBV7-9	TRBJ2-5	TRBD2	CASSLGGLAGTETQYF	TGTGCCAGCAGCTTAGGAGGACTAGCGGGAACGGAGACCCAGTACTTC
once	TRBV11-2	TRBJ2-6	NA	CASSPAGSGANVLTF	TGTGCCAGCAGCCCCGCGGGATCTGGGGCCAACGTCCTGACTTTC
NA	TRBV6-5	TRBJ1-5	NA	CASSFDRSNQPQHF	TGTGCCAGCAGCTTTGACAGGAGCAATCAGCCCCAGCATTTT
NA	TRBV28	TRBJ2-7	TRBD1	CASSLGGTGEAEQYF	TGTGCCAGCAGTTTAGGGGGGACAGGGGAAGCCGAGCAGTACTTC
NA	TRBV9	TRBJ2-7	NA	CASSEGAGRGYEQYF	TGTGCCAGCAGCGAGGGGGCCGGGCGGGGCTACGAGCAGTACTTC
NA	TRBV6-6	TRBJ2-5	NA	CASNLRGEGETQYF	TGTGCCAGCAACTTAAGGGGGGAGGGAGAGACCCAGTACTTC
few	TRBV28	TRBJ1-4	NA	CASSLYGAGEKLFF	TGTGCCAGCAGTTTGTACGGGGCGGGGGAAAAACTGTTTTTT
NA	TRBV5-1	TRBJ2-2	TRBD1	CASNQGDSTGELFF	TGCGCCAGCAACCAGGGGGATAGCACCGGGGAGCTGTTTTTT
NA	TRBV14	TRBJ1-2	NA	CASSQGGRGRYGYTF	TGTGCCAGCAGCCAAGGTGGGAGGGGAAGGTATGGCTACACCTTC
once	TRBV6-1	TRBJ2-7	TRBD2	CASSDFLAGDFEEQYF	TGTGCCAGCAGTGATTTTCTAGCGGGAGATTTTGAAGAGCAGTACTTC
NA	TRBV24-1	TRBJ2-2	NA	CATSDNVLAGVTGELFF	TGTGCCACCAGTGATAACGTACTAGCTGGGGTCACCGGGGAGCTGTTTTTT
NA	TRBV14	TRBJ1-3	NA	CASSQMSSGNTIYF	TGTGCCAGCAGCCAGATGAGCTCTGGAAACACCATATATTTT
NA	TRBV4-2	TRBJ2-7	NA	CASSQEAGSYEQYF	TGTGCCAGCAGCCAAGAGGCGGGCTCCTACGAGCAGTACTTC